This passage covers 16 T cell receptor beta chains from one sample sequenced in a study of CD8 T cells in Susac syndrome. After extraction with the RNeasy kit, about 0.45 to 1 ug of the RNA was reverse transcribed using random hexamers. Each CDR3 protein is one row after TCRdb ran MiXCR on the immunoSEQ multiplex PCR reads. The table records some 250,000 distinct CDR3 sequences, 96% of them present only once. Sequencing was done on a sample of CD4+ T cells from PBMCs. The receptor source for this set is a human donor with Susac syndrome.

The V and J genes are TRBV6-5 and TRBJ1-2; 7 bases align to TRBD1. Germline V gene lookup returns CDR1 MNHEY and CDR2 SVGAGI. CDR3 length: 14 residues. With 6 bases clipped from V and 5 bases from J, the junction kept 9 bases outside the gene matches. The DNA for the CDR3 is TGTGCCAGCAGCCGGGACAGTATTAATTATGGCTACACCTTC. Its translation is CASSRDSINYGYTF.

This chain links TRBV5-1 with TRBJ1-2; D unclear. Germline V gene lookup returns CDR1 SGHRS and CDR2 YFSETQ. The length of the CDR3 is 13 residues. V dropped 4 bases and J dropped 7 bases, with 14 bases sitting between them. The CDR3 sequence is CASSKSSGFGYTF. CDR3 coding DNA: TGCGCCAGCAGCAAAAGTAGTGGGTTTGGCTACACCTTC. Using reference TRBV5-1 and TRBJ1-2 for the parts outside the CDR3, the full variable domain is KAGVTQTPRYLIKTRGQQVTLSCSPISGHRSVSWYQQTPGQGLQFLFEYFSETQRNKGNFPGRFSGRQFSNSRSEMNVSTLELGDSALYLCASSKSSGFGYTFGSGTRLTVV.

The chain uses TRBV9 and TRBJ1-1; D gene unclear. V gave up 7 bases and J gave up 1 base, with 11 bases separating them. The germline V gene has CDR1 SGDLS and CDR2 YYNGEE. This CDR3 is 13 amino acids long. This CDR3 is CASQPTKNTEAFF. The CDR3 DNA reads TGTGCCAGCCAACCTACTAAGAACACTGAAGCTTTCTTT.

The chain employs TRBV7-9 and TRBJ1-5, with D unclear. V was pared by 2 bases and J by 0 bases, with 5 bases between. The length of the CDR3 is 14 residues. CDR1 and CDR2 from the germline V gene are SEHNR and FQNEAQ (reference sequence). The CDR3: CASSLTDSNQPQHF. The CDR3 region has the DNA TGTGCCAGCAGCTTAACGGATAGCAATCAGCCCCAGCATTTT.

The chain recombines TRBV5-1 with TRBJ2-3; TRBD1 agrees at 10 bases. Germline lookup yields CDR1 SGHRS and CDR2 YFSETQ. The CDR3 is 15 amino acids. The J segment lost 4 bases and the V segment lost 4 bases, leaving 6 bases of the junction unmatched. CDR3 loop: CASSAGTGDADTQYF. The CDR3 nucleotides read TGCGCCAGCAGCGCCGGGACAGGGGACGCAGATACGCAGTATTTT.

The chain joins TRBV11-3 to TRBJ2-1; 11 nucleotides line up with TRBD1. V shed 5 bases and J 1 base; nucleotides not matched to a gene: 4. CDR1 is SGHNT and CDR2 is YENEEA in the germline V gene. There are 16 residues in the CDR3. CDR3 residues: CASSPGTGGSYNEQFF. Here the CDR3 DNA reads TGTGCCAGCAGCCCTGGGACAGGGGGTTCCTACAATGAGCAGTTCTTC.

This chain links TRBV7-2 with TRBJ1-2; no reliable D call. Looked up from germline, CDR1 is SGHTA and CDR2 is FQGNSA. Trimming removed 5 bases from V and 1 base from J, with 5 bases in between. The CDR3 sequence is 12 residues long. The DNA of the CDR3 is TGTGCCAGCAGCATCGATAACTATGGCTACACCTTC. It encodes CASSIDNYGYTF.

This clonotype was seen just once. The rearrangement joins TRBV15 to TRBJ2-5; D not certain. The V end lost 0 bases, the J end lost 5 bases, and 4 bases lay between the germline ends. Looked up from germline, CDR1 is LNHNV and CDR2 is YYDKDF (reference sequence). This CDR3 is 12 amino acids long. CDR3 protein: CATSRDEETQYF. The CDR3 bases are TGTGCCACCAGCAGAGATGAGGAGACCCAGTACTTC.

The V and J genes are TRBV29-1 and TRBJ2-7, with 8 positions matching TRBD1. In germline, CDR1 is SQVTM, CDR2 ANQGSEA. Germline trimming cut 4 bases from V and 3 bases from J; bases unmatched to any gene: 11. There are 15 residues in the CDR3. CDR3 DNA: TGCAGCGTTGTAACCGGGACAGGAATAATCTACGAGCAGTACTTC. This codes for CSVVTGTGIIYEQYF.

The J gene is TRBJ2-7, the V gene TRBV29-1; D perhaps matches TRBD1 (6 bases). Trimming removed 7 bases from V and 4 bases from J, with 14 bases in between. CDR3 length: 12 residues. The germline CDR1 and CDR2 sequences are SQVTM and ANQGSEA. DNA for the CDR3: TGCAGCGCACAGGACAGCTCGTACGAGCAGTACTTC. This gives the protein CSAQDSSYEQYF.

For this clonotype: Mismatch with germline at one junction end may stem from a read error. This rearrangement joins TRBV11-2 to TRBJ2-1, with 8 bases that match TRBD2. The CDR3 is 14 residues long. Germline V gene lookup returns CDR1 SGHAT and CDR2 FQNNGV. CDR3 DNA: TGTGCCAGCAGCCCGGTTCTCACCGGGACTAGAGGGATCTTC. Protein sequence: CASSPVLTGTRGIF.

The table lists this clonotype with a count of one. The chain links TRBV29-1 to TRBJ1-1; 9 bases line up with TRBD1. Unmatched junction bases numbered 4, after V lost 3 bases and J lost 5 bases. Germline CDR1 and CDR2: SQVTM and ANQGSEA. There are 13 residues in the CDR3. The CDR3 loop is CSVETGGSTEAFF. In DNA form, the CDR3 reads TGCAGCGTTGAGACAGGGGGTAGTACTGAAGCTTTCTTT.

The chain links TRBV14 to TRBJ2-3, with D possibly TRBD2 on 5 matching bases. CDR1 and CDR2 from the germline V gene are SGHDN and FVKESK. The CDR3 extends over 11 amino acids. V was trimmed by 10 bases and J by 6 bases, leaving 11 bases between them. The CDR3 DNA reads TGTGCCATCTCGAGGGATGATACGCAGTATTTT. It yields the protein CAISRDDTQYF.

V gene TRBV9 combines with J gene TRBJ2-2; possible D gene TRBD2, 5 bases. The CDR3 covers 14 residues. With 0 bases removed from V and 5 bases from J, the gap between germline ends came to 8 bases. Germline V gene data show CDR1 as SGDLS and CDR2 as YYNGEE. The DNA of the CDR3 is TGTGCCAGCAGCGTAGCTGCGGGTACCGGGGAGCTGTTTTTT. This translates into CASSVAAGTGELFF.

CDR3 sequence reads: CSALSTSGSDYEQYF. The CDR3 DNA sequence: TGCAGTGCTCTCTCGACTAGCGGGAGTGACTACGAGCAGTACTTC. V gene TRBV20-1 combines with J gene TRBJ2-7; 12 positions agree with TRBD2. Losses at the gene ends were 5 bases for V and 3 bases for J; bases not matched to a gene: 8. CDR3 size: 15 residues. CDR1 is DFQATT and CDR2 is SNEGSKA in the germline V gene (reference sequence).

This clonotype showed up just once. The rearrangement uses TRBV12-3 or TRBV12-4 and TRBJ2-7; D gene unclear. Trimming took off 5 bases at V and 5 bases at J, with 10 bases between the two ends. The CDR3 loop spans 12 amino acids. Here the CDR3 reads CASSLHGDEQYF. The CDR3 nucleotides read TGTGCCAGCAGTCTACATGGAGACGAGCAGTACTTC.